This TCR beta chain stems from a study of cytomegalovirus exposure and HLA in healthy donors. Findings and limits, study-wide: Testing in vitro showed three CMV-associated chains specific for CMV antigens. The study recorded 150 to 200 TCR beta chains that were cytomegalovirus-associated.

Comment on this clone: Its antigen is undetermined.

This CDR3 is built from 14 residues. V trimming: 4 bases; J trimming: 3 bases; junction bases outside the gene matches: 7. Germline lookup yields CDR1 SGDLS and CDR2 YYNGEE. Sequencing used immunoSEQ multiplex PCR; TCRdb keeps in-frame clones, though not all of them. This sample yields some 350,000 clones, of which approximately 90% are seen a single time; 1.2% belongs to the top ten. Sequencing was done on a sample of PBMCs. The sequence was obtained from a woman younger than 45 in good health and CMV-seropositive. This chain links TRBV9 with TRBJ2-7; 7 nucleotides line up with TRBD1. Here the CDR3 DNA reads TGTGCCAGCAGCCGAACCGGGACAGACTACGAGCAGTACTTC. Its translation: CASSRTGTDYEQYF. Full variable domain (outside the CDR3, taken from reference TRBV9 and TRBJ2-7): DSGVTQTPKHLITATGQRVTLRCSPRSGDLSVYWYQQSLDQGLQFLIQYYNGEERAKGNILERFSAQQFPDLHSELNLSSLELGDSALYFCASSRTGTDYEQYFGPGTRLTVT.